This entry lists 27 T cell receptor beta chains sequenced from one sample in a study of blood T cell repertoires in COVID-19. The assay was immunoSEQ multiplex PCR, and TCRdb's table has in-frame clones only and misses some. The sample includes about 140,000 clones, approximately 80% of them seen just once. The source material was peripheral blood. The receptors here all came from a human donor in a cohort sampled during active COVID-19.

The J gene is TRBJ2-7, the V gene TRBV9, with D possibly being TRBD1 (5 bases). V was clipped by 4 bases and J by 6 bases, with 11 bases between them. The germline V gene has CDR1 SGDLS and CDR2 YYNGEE. This CDR3 has 12 residues. In DNA, the CDR3 is TGTGCCAGCAGCCCAGGGTTGGGCGAGCAGTACTTC. Its translation is CASSPGLGEQYF.

This chain links TRBV6-5 with TRBJ2-7; 11 bases align to TRBD1. V was clipped by 6 bases and J by 4 bases; unmatched bases: 5. Germline CDR1 and CDR2: MNHEY and SVGAGI. The CDR3 totals 14 residues. Here the CDR3 DNA reads TGTGCCAGCAGAAGGACAGGGGGCGCGTACGAGCAGTACTTC. Protein product: CASRRTGGAYEQYF.

The gene calls are TRBV15 and TRBJ1-5, with TRBD1 matching 10 bases. The germline V gene has CDR1 LNHNV and CDR2 YYDKDF (reference sequence). This CDR3 has 17 residues. After removal of 1 base from V and 2 bases from J, the junction contained 5 bases not matched to a gene. The CDR3 sequence is CATSRALGTGGNQPQHF. The CDR3 DNA follows: TGTGCCACCAGCAGAGCGCTCGGGACAGGGGGCAATCAGCCCCAGCATTTT.

This rearrangement joins TRBV6-2 or TRBV6-3 to TRBJ1-2; 9 bases are shared with TRBD1. Looked up from germline, CDR1 is MNHEY and CDR2 is SVGEGT. CDR3 length: 13 residues. The junction had 2 bases not matched to a gene; V was cut back by 0 bases and J by 9 bases. CDR3 in DNA: TGTGCCAGCAGTTACTCGGGACAGGGTAGCTACACCTTC. Its protein product is CASSYSGQGSYTF.

This chain uses TRBV11-2 with TRBJ2-5; 8 nucleotides align to TRBD2. Germline assignment: CDR1 SGHAT and CDR2 FQNNGV. The CDR3 spans 15 residues. Losses at the gene ends were 3 bases for V and 5 bases for J; bases not matched to a gene: 8. CDR3 in amino acids: CASSLGRGGRETQYF. The CDR3 coding sequence is TGTGCCAGCAGCTTGGGACGGGGGGGCCGGGAGACCCAGTACTTC. Based on the CDR3 plus reference TRBV11-2 and TRBJ2-5, the full variable domain is EAGVAQSPRYKIIEKRQSVAFWCNPISGHATLYWYQQILGQGPKLLIQFQNNGVVDDSQLPKDRFSAERLKGVDSTLKIQPAKLEDSAVYLCASSLGRGGRETQYFGPGTRLLVL.

The gene calls are TRBV2 and TRBJ2-1; 9 positions agree with TRBD2. This CDR3 contains 14 residues. The trim removed 6 bases at V and 12 bases at J, leaving 12 bases unmatched. CDR1 is SNHLY, CDR2 FYNNEI, per germline. The CDR3 loop reads CASRAGLAGAPQFF. Written as DNA, the CDR3 is TGTGCCAGCAGGGCGGGTTTAGCGGGAGCCCCGCAGTTCTTC.

This chain connects TRBV27 to TRBJ2-5; the match to TRBD1 covers 10 bases. Germline values: CDR1 MNHEY, CDR2 SMNVEV (reference sequence). The J segment lost 4 bases and the V segment lost 5 bases, leaving 7 bases of the junction unmatched. CDR3 size: 15 residues. DNA of the CDR3: TGTGCCAGCAGTCCGGTCGGGACAGGGGTAGAGACCCAGTACTTC. It yields the protein CASSPVGTGVETQYF.

This chain links TRBV9 with TRBJ1-3; TRBD1 might be the D (5 bases). There are 17 residues in the CDR3. Germline CDR1 SGDLS, CDR2 YYNGEE. V lost 0 bases, J lost 0 bases, and 13 bases lay in between. This chain's CDR3 is CASSVVAGLVSGNTIYF. CDR3 nucleotides: TGTGCCAGCAGCGTAGTGGCAGGGTTAGTCTCTGGAAACACCATATATTTT.

The J gene is TRBJ2-5, the V gene TRBV3-1 (or the pseudogene TRBV3-2); 9 bases map to TRBD2. V shed 4 bases and J 5 bases; nucleotides not matched to a gene: 5. Germline values: CDR1 LGHDT, CDR2 YNNKEL (reference sequence). The CDR3 contains 14 residues. CDR3 loop: CASSLRGGFETQYF. The DNA for the CDR3 is TGTGCCAGCAGCCTGCGGGGGGGCTTTGAGACCCAGTACTTC.

The rearrangement links TRBV15 to TRBJ2-5; 8 nucleotides agree with TRBD2. Germline CDR1 reads LNHNV; CDR2 reads YYDKDF (reference sequence). The J segment lost 4 bases and the V segment lost 0 bases, leaving 7 bases of the junction unmatched. The CDR3 covers 16 residues. This CDR3 reads CATSRDLMAGGETQYF. CDR3 in DNA: TGTGCCACCAGCAGAGATCTTATGGCGGGGGGAGAGACCCAGTACTTC.

This chain links TRBV6-2 or TRBV6-3 with TRBJ2-7; 9 bases are shared with TRBD1. V lost 6 bases to trimming and J lost 5 bases; unmatched junction nucleotides: 17. Germline CDR1 MNHEY, CDR2 SVGEGT. This CDR3 is built from 17 residues. In DNA, the CDR3 is TGTGCCAGCAGCTATGCCTTCAGGACAGGGGATCAGCACGAGCAGTACTTC. This sequence encodes CASSYAFRTGDQHEQYF.

This sequence joins TRBV28 and TRBJ1-5, with 10 positions matching TRBD1. Trimming cost V 4 bases and J 6 bases; bases outside gene matches: 15. Germline V gene lookup returns CDR1 MDHEN and CDR2 SYDVKM. This CDR3 has 18 residues. This chain's CDR3 is CASSSIQFRDRGGQPQHF. In nucleotides, the CDR3 is TGTGCCAGCAGTTCTATCCAATTCCGGGACAGGGGCGGTCAGCCCCAGCATTTT.

The V call is TRBV10-3, the J call TRBJ2-5, with D uncertain. In germline, CDR1 is ENHRY, CDR2 SYGVKD. V lost 4 bases, J lost 1 base, and 7 bases lay in between. This CDR3 spans 13 amino acids. The CDR3 DNA sequence: TGTGCCATCAGTGGGGCTACCCAAGAGACCCAGTACTTC. It encodes CAISGATQETQYF.

V gene TRBV13 combines with J gene TRBJ1-4; a possible D gene is TRBD1 (6 bases). The CDR3 consists of 16 residues. Trimming stripped 3 bases from V and 7 bases from J, with 18 bases between. Germline values: CDR1 PRHDT, CDR2 FYEKMQ (reference sequence). In DNA, the CDR3 is TGTGCCAGCAGCTTGTCAACCGGGGCCAGGGGTGAAAAACTGTTTTTT. This encodes CASSLSTGARGEKLFF.

The chain employs TRBV5-6 and TRBJ1-2; weak D call: TRBD1 (5 bases). The CDR3 contains 13 residues. CDR1 and CDR2 from the germline V gene are SGHDT and YYEEEE. Trimming took 0 bases from V and 5 from J, leaving 8 bases between them. This chain's CDR3 is CASSLGQQYGYTF. CDR3 DNA: TGTGCCAGCAGCTTGGGACAGCAATATGGCTACACCTTC. Complete variable domain (other parts from reference TRBV5-6 and TRBJ1-2): DAGVTQSPTHLIKTRGQQVTLRCSPKSGHDTVSWYQQALGQGPQFIFQYYEEEERQRGNFPDRFSGHQFPNYSSELNVNALLLGDSALYLCASSLGQQYGYTFGSGTRLTVV.

This clone was seen more than once but under ten times. This rearrangement joins TRBV5-5 to TRBJ1-1; TRBD1 matches 12 bases. The ends lost 4 bases at V and 10 bases at J; junction bases unmatched: 11. CDR1 SGHKS and CDR2 YYEKEE come from the germline V gene (reference sequence). This CDR3 has 15 amino acids. In DNA, the CDR3 is TGTGCCAGCAGCATGAGGGGACAGGGGGCGGAAAGAGCTTTCTTT. Encoded protein: CASSMRGQGAERAFF.

This chain links TRBV6-5 with TRBJ1-1, with TRBD1 as a possible D gene (5 bases). The CDR3 contains 15 residues. Looked up from germline, CDR1 is MNHEY and CDR2 is SVGAGI. Trimming stripped 6 bases from V and 0 bases from J, with 14 bases between. CDR3 amino acids: CASRAGRGMNTEAFF. The CDR3 DNA follows: TGTGCCAGCAGGGCCGGGAGGGGCATGAACACTGAAGCTTTCTTT.

The CDR3 DNA follows: TGCGCCAGCAGCTTGGAGGCCAGCGGGGGGGCCGGGGAGCTGTTTTTT. Protein product: CASSLEASGGAGELFF. The chain carries TRBV5-1 and TRBJ2-2, with TRBD2 identical over 10 bases. In germline, CDR1 is SGHRS, CDR2 YFSETQ. With 0 bases clipped from V and 6 bases from J, the junction kept 5 bases outside the gene matches. The CDR3 consists of 16 residues.

V gene TRBV3-1 (or the pseudogene TRBV3-2) combines with J gene TRBJ2-5; tentatively, D is TRBD1 (5 bases). Per the germline V gene, CDR1 is LGHDT and CDR2 is YNNKEL (reference sequence). CDR3 length: 14 amino acids. Trimming shortened V by 2 bases and J by 2 bases, and 9 bases separated the two germline ends. CDR3 amino acids: CASSQNGAQETQYF. CDR3 nucleotide sequence: TGTGCCAGCAGCCAAAATGGGGCGCAAGAGACCCAGTACTTC.

This chain joins TRBV6-5 and TRBJ2-5, with 10 bases that match TRBD1. The CDR3 length is 14 residues. V lost 5 bases, J lost 1 base, and 1 base stayed unmatched. The germline V gene encodes CDR1 MNHEY and CDR2 SVGAGI. The CDR3 bases are TGTGCCAGCAGTAGACAGGGGGCCCAAGAGACCCAGTACTTC. As protein: CASSRQGAQETQYF.

The rearrangement uses TRBV3-1 (or the pseudogene TRBV3-2) and TRBJ2-5; no clear D gene. V lost 4 bases and J lost 2, with 2 bases in between. CDR3 length equals 11 residues. Germline V lookup: CDR1 LGHDT, CDR2 YNNKEL (reference sequence). CDR3 loop: CASSLQETQYF. The CDR3 region has the DNA TGTGCCAGCAGCCTACAAGAGACCCAGTACTTC.

This chain connects TRBV5-4 to TRBJ2-5; TRBD1 agrees at 8 bases. The CDR3 length is 16 residues. Germline-derived CDR1 and CDR2 are SGHNT and YYREEE (reference sequence). Losses at the gene ends were 3 bases for V and 2 bases for J; bases not matched to a gene: 9. CDR3: CASSWGQGAGQETQYF. CDR3 coding DNA: TGTGCCAGCAGCTGGGGCCAGGGGGCGGGGCAAGAGACCCAGTACTTC.

The gene calls are TRBV2 and TRBJ1-4; TRBD1 aligns across 7 bases. Germline V gene sequence: CDR1 SNHLY, CDR2 FYNNEI. The V and J ends lost 10 bases and 0 bases, in that order; junction bases with no gene match: 11. This CDR3 has 16 residues. The CDR3 reads CAIRRGGVPTNEKLFF. As DNA, the CDR3 is TGTGCCATTCGACGAGGGGGCGTTCCAACTAATGAAAAACTGTTTTTT. Filled out from reference TRBV2 and TRBJ1-4, the complete variable domain reads EPEVTQTPSHQVTQMGQEVILRCVPISNHLYFYWYRQILGQKVEFLVSFYNNEISEKSEIFDDQFSVERPDGSNFTLKIRSTKLEDSAMYFCAIRRGGVPTNEKLFFGSGTQLSVL.

The genes are TRBV4-3 and TRBJ2-2; D not resolved. Germline CDR1 reads LGHNA; CDR2 reads YSLEER. CDR3 length: 15 amino acids. Between the trimmed V and J ends, which lost 4 bases and 0 bases, there was a span of 9 bases. This CDR3 reads CASSPAAANTGELFF. CDR3 in DNA: TGCGCCAGCAGCCCGGCGGCTGCGAACACCGGGGAGCTGTTTTTT.

The chain recombines TRBV7-2 with TRBJ2-2; TRBD1 is a possible D gene (5 bases). Trimming removed 4 bases from V and 2 bases from J, with 8 bases in between. The CDR3 is 14 amino acids. Germline CDR1 SGHTA, CDR2 FQGNSA. The CDR3 is CASSYGHNTGELFF. DNA for the CDR3: TGTGCCAGCAGCTATGGACATAACACCGGGGAGCTGTTTTTT.

On this clone: This same CDR3 is encoded by further DNA sequences in the sample. V and J are TRBV18 and TRBJ2-3; D is ambiguous. The CDR3 is 12 amino acids. With 3 bases removed from V and 2 bases from J, the gap between germline ends came to 3 bases. Germline CDR1 KGHSH, CDR2 LQKENI. CDR3 DNA sequence: TGTGCCAGCTCACCCAACACAGATACGCAGTATTTT. Residues: CASSPNTDTQYF.

The table lists this clone with a count of one. This rearrangement joins TRBV5-1 to TRBJ2-1, with 9 bases fitting TRBD2. Looked up from germline, CDR1 is SGHRS and CDR2 is YFSETQ. CDR3 length: 15 residues. Germline trimming cut 1 base from V and 8 bases from J; bases unmatched to any gene: 7. The CDR3 nucleotides are TGCGCCAGCAGCTTGCGCGGGGGGGCCCCTTATGAGCAGTTCTTC. Its translation: CASSLRGGAPYEQFF.